This TCR beta chain comes out of a study of T cell changes during pregnancy in multiple sclerosis. Trimming stripped 0 bases from V and 4 bases from J, with 9 bases between. The CDR3 has 14 residues. Germline lookup yields CDR1 SGDLS and CDR2 YYNGEE. TCRdb's copy holds only in-frame clones and misses some; the assay was immunoSEQ multiplex PCR. Of tens of thousands of clones in the sample, roughly 90% are singletons; the top ten hold 8% to 10%. The starting material was peripheral blood, obtained after pregnancy. The receptor comes from a female donor in good health, enrolled as a control in a pregnancy study. The gene calls are TRBV9 and TRBJ2-3, with D unclear. The CDR3 region is CASSVGGSPDTQYF. CDR3 DNA sequence: TGTGCCAGCAGCGTAGGAGGTTCCCCAGATACGCAGTATTTT.